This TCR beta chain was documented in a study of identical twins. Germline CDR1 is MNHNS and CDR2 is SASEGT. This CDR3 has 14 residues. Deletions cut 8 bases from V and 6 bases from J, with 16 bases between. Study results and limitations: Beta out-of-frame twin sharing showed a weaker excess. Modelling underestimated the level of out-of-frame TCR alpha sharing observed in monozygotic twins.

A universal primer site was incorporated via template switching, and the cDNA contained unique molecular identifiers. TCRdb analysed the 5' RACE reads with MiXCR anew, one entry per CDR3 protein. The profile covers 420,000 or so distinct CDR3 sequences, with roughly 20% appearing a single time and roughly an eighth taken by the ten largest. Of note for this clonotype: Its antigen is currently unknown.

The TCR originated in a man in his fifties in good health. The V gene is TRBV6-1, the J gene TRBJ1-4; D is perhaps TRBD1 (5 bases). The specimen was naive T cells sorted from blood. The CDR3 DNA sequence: TGTGCCAGCCGCCGCAGGGACTACGATGAAAAACTGTTTTTT. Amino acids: CASRRRDYDEKLFF.